This T cell receptor (beta chain) came from a study of human T cells and chemical hapten exposure. Overall study context: Chiefly women, the patients showed alopecia areata, totalis or universalis. Study-wide results and caveats: Following DPC sensitization, TCRs present above 1 in 1000 frequency showed no change.

In its sample, this clonotype was seen a few times. Its antigen is as yet unknown. Trimming took off 5 bases at V and 4 bases at J, with 11 bases between the two ends. CDR1 is PRHDT and CDR2 is FYEKMQ in the germline V gene (reference sequence). The CDR3 runs 13 residues. The time point here: patch test 2, 6 weeks after DPC sensitization. As to treatment: therapeutic diphenylcyclopropenone sensitization with weekly scalp DPC. Per the authors' pipeline: Counting gave a median of approximately 97,000 TCRs per sample, with values ranging from about 23,224 to 690,600. MiXCR was run by TCRdb on the RACE reads, yielding one entry per CDR3 protein. These V and J calls derive from TCRdb rather than the authors' analysis. In the table there are tens of thousands of distinct CDR3 sequences, around a tenth of which are singletons.

The rearrangement uses TRBV13 and TRBJ1-1; no reliable D call. The receptor's source is a woman aged 45 to 65 with alopecia areata. Some clones in this sample may be carry-over from other donors' samples. Sequences were derived from whole blood, sampled in connection with sensitization to the hapten diphenylcyclopropenone (DPC). The CDR3 region is CASSPRAGTEAFF. The CDR3 bases are TGTGCCAGCAGCCCACGTGCAGGCACTGAAGCTTTCTTT.